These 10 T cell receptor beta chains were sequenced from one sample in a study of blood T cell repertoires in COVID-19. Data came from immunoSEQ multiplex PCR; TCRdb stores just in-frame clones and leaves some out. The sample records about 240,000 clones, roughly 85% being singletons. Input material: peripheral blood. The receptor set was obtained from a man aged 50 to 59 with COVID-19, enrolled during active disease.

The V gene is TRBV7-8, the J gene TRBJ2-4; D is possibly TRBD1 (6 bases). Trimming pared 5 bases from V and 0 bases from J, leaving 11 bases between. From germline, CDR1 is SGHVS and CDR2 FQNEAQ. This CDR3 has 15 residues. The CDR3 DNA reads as TGTGCCAGCAGCGAAACAGGGTTAGCCAAAAACATTCAGTACTTC. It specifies CASSETGLAKNIQYF.

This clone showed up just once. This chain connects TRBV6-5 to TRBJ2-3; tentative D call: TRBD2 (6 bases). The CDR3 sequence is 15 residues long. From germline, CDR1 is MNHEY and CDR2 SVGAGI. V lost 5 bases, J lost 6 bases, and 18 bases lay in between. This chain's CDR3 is CASSPLGTPGDTQYF. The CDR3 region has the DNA TGTGCCAGCAGTCCGCTCGGGACTCCTGGTGATACGCAGTATTTT.

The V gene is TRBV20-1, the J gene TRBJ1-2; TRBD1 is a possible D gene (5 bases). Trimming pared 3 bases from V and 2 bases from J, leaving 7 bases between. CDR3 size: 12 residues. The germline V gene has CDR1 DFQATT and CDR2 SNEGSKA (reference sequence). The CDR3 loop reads CSASNRNYGYTF. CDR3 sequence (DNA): TGCAGTGCTAGTAACAGGAACTATGGCTACACCTTC.

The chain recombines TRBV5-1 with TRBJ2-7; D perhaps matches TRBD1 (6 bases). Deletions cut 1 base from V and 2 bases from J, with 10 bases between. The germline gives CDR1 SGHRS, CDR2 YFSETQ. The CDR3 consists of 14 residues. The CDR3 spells CASSLQGPTYEQYF. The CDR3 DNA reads TGCGCCAGCAGCTTGCAGGGGCCAACCTACGAGCAGTACTTC.

CDR3 coding DNA: TGTGCCAGCAGCTTGTCCTGGGGGGGCGATAATGAGCAGTTCTTC. This translates into CASSLSWGGDNEQFF. The chain links TRBV7-2 to TRBJ2-1; perhaps TRBD2 as D (7 bases). Germline V gene lookup returns CDR1 SGHTA and CDR2 FQGNSA. The CDR3 extends over 15 amino acids. Deletions cut 3 bases from V and 7 bases from J, with 16 bases between.

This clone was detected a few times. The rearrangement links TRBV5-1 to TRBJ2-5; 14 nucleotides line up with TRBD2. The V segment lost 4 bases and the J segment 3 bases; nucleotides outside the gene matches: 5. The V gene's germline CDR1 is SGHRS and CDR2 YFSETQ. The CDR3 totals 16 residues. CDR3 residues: CASSLGLAGGKETQYF. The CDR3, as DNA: TGCGCCAGCAGCCTAGGACTAGCGGGGGGCAAAGAGACCCAGTACTTC.

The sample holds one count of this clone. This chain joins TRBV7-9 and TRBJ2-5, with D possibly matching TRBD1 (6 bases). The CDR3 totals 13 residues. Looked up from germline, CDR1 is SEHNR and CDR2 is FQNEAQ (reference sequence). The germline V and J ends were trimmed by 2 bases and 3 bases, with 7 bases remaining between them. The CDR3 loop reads CASSLRDKETQYF. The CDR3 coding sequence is TGTGCCAGCAGCTTAAGGGACAAAGAGACCCAGTACTTC.

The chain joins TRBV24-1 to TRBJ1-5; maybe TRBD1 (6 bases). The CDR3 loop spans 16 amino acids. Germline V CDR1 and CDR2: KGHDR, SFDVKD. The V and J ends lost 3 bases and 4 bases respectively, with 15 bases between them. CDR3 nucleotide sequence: TGTGCCACCAGTGATCACCGGTTGGGGGCTAATCAGCCCCAGCATTTT. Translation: CATSDHRLGANQPQHF.

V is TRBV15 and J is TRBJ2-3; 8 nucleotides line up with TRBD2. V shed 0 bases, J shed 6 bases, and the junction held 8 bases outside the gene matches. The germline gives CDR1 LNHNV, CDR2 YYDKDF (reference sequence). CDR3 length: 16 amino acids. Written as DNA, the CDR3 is TGTGCCACCAGCAGAGATAACGGGCGGGGGGCGGATACGCAGTATTTT. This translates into CATSRDNGRGADTQYF.

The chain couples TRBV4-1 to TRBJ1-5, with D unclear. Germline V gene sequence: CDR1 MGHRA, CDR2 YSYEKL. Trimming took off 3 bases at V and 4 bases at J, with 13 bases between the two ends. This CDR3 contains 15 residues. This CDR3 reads CASSHAGLGNQPQHF. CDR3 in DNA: TGCGCCAGCAGCCATGCGGGGTTGGGAAATCAGCCCCAGCATTTT.